Shown below are 20 T cell receptor beta chains from a single sample sequenced in a study of blood T cell repertoires in COVID-19. The table came from immunoSEQ multiplex PCR; TCRdb's copy has only in-frame clones and leaves some out. The sample includes around 270,000 clones, around 89% of them seen just once. The specimen sequenced was peripheral blood. The source of these receptors is a middle-aged man with acute or convalescent COVID-19.

This clone was seen a handful of times. This rearrangement joins TRBV5-8 to TRBJ1-2; D possibly corresponds to TRBD1 (5 bases). Trimming left V 2 bases short and J 2 bases short, with 10 bases between. The CDR3 extends over 14 amino acids. Germline loops: CDR1 SGHTS, CDR2 YDEGEE. In DNA form, the CDR3 reads TGTGCCAGCAGCTTCCAGGGCAGCAACTATGGCTACACCTTC. Translating it yields CASSFQGSNYGYTF.

This rearrangement joins TRBV7-2 to TRBJ1-1; 7 bases line up with TRBD1. With V trimmed by 5 bases and J by 10 bases, 4 bases remained unmatched. This CDR3 has 11 residues. Germline lookup yields CDR1 SGHTA and CDR2 FQGNSA. CDR3 loop: CASSADRRAFF. In DNA form, the CDR3 reads TGTGCCAGCAGCGCGGACAGGAGAGCTTTCTTT.

This clone was picked up one time. The chain employs TRBV5-5 and TRBJ1-2, with 7 positions matching TRBD1. This CDR3 spans 12 amino acids. Germline V gene sequence: CDR1 SGHKS, CDR2 YYEKEE (reference sequence). The J segment lost 7 bases and the V segment lost 6 bases, leaving 6 bases of the junction unmatched. CDR3 coding DNA: TGTGCCAGCATCAGGCCAGGGGGTGGCTACACCTTC. Amino acids: CASIRPGGGYTF.

J is TRBJ2-1 and V is TRBV24-1; 7 bases line up with TRBD1. The CDR3 runs 15 residues. The ends lost 3 bases at V and 2 bases at J; junction bases unmatched: 3. The V gene's germline CDR1 is KGHDR and CDR2 SFDVKD. The CDR3 nucleotides read TGTGCCACCAGTGATGTCAGGGGGACCTACAATGAGCAGTTCTTC. Protein product: CATSDVRGTYNEQFF.

This clone has only a few counts. The V and J genes are TRBV30 and TRBJ1-6, with 8 bases fitting TRBD1. Losses at the gene ends were 7 bases for V and 10 bases for J; bases not matched to a gene: 15. CDR1 GTSNPN and CDR2 SVGIG come from the germline V gene (reference sequence). This CDR3 region has 15 residues. As DNA, the CDR3 is TGTGCCTTCCAACGATCCAGGGGGCCCGCATCACCCCTCCACTTT. This gives the protein CAFQRSRGPASPLHF.

V gene TRBV6-5 combines with J gene TRBJ1-2; weak D call: TRBD1 (5 bases). The CDR3 spans 14 residues. The germline CDR1 and CDR2 sequences are MNHEY and SVGAGI. Trimming left V 7 bases short and J 5 bases short, with 17 bases between. The CDR3 DNA sequence: TGTGCCAGCATTTTAGGACAAGACCCATATGGCTACACCTTC. Translation gives CASILGQDPYGYTF.

The chain carries TRBV29-1 and TRBJ2-7, with 9 nucleotides matching TRBD1. Germline V gene data show CDR1 as SQVTM and CDR2 as ANQGSEA. CDR3 length: 13 amino acids. The J segment lost 4 bases and the V segment lost 6 bases, leaving 7 bases of the junction unmatched. CDR3 region: CSVVGTGKYEQYF. The CDR3 coding sequence is TGCAGCGTCGTTGGGACAGGGAAGTACGAGCAGTACTTC.

The chain links TRBV19 to TRBJ1-2; D is perhaps TRBD1 (5 bases). Trimming cost V 6 bases and J 2 bases, with 10 bases left between them. The length of the CDR3 is 13 residues. Germline V gene data show CDR1 as LNHDA and CDR2 as SQIVND (reference sequence). In nucleotides, the CDR3 is TGTGCCAGTAGCGATACAGGAAACTATGGCTACACCTTC. Translating gives CASSDTGNYGYTF.

The chain uses TRBV2 and TRBJ2-1; tentative D call: TRBD1 (5 bases). Germline CDR1 SNHLY, CDR2 FYNNEI. Trimming took 4 bases from V and 1 from J, leaving 14 bases between them. This CDR3 is built from 16 residues. The CDR3 DNA is TGTGCCAGCAGTGGTCCGGGCAGGGTGTCCTACAATGAGCAGTTCTTC. Protein sequence: CASSGPGRVSYNEQFF.

This chain joins TRBV2 and TRBJ2-7; TRBD2 aligns across 11 bases. Germline V gives CDR1 SNHLY, CDR2 FYNNEI. This CDR3 has 15 amino acids. The ends lost 2 bases at V and 4 bases at J; junction bases unmatched: 4. CDR3 region: CASSEPGLAEYEQYF. The CDR3 bases are TGTGCCAGCAGTGAACCGGGACTAGCGGAGTACGAGCAGTACTTC.

The chain carries TRBV5-1 and TRBJ1-2, with 10 bases aligning to TRBD1. This CDR3 spans 15 amino acids. The J segment lost 3 bases and the V segment lost 4 bases, leaving 6 bases of the junction unmatched. CDR1 SGHRS and CDR2 YFSETQ come from the germline V gene. The CDR3 is CASSPGTGEDYGYTF. In DNA form, the CDR3 reads TGCGCCAGCAGCCCCGGGACAGGGGAGGACTATGGCTACACCTTC.

The chain has TRBV5-1 and TRBJ2-1; 8 bases are a match to TRBD1. The V gene's germline CDR1 is SGHRS and CDR2 YFSETQ. The trim removed 6 bases at V and 2 bases at J, leaving 7 bases unmatched. The CDR3 runs to 15 residues. The CDR3 sequence is CASTDGQGPYNEQFF. The CDR3 nucleotides are TGCGCCAGCACCGACGGACAGGGACCCTACAATGAGCAGTTCTTC.

Remarks on this clone: The sample carries other DNA sequences with the same CDR3. The chain is built from TRBV2 and TRBJ2-7; 7 positions agree with TRBD1. This CDR3 region has 14 residues. Germline lookup yields CDR1 SNHLY and CDR2 FYNNEI. The V and J ends lost 2 bases and 2 bases, in that order; junction bases with no gene match: 3. The CDR3 DNA reads as TGTGCCAGCAGTGAACAGGGGGTAGCCTACGAGCAGTACTTC. Protein product: CASSEQGVAYEQYF.

DNA of the CDR3: TGTGCCAGTAGTCCTAGCTCTATAACCCAGAAGGAAAAACTGTTTTTT. Its translation: CASSPSSITQKEKLFF. The V gene is TRBV19, the J gene TRBJ1-4; D is undetermined. Germline-derived CDR1 and CDR2 are LNHDA and SQIVND (reference sequence). The CDR3 contains 16 residues. V shed 5 bases and J shed 8 bases, with 21 bases lying between them. Combining the CDR3 with reference TRBV19 and TRBJ1-4 gives the whole variable domain DGGITQSPKYLFRKEGQNVTLSCEQNLNHDAMYWYRQDPGQGLRLIYYSQIVNDFQKGDIAEGYSVSREKKESFPLTVTSAQKNPTAFYLCASSPSSITQKEKLFFGSGTQLSVL.

The V gene is TRBV6-1, the J gene TRBJ2-3, with 7 bases identical to TRBD1. With V trimmed by 2 bases and J by 2 bases, 4 bases remained unmatched. This CDR3 is built from 15 residues. The V gene's germline CDR1 is MNHNS and CDR2 SASEGT. The chain's CDR3 is CASSERQGLTDTQYF. Here the CDR3 DNA reads TGTGCCAGCAGTGAAAGACAGGGCCTCACAGATACGCAGTATTTT.

The genes are TRBV30 and TRBJ2-3; D possibly corresponds to TRBD2 (6 bases). The V and J ends lost 2 bases and 6 bases respectively, with 9 bases between them. The germline CDR1 and CDR2 sequences are GTSNPN and SVGIG (reference sequence). The CDR3 spans 12 residues. CDR3 loop: CAWSSGGDTQYF. CDR3 coding DNA: TGTGCCTGGAGTTCCGGAGGGGATACGCAGTATTTT.

The rearrangement links TRBV28 to TRBJ1-5, with TRBD1 as a possible D gene (5 bases). CDR3 length equals 12 residues. Looked up from germline, CDR1 is MDHEN and CDR2 is SYDVKM. With 6 bases removed from V and 5 bases from J, the gap between germline ends came to 8 bases. This CDR3 is CASRQGDQPQHF. Here the CDR3 DNA reads TGTGCCAGCAGGCAAGGGGATCAGCCCCAGCATTTT.

The V call is TRBV29-1, the J call TRBJ2-7, with D perhaps matching TRBD1 (5 bases). This CDR3 contains 12 residues. The germline V gene encodes CDR1 SQVTM and CDR2 ANQGSEA. V lost 4 bases, J lost 2 bases, and 9 bases lay in between. Written as DNA, the CDR3 is TGCAGCGTTGTGGGGCAGACCTACGAGCAGTACTTC. Residues: CSVVGQTYEQYF.

CDR3 bases: TGTGCCAGCCGTGTGGCGGGAGAATACGAGCAGTACTTC. It specifies CASRVAGEYEQYF. The rearrangement uses TRBV19 and TRBJ2-7; 7 positions agree with TRBD2. Trimming removed 9 bases from V and 4 bases from J; junction bases left unmatched: 9. The CDR3 runs 13 residues. Germline lookup yields CDR1 LNHDA and CDR2 SQIVND (reference sequence).

The chain is built from TRBV5-5 and TRBJ1-2; tentative D call: TRBD1 (6 bases). The CDR3 length is 14 residues. Per germline, CDR1 SGHKS and CDR2 YYEKEE (reference sequence). The V gene lost 2 bases and the J gene lost 8 bases, with 16 bases spanning the gap. The CDR3 spells CASSFFMRQEGYTF. The DNA for the CDR3 is TGTGCCAGCAGCTTCTTTATGAGACAGGAAGGCTACACCTTC.